These 7 T cell receptor beta chains were sequenced from one sample in a study of blood T cell repertoires in COVID-19. Measured with immunoSEQ multiplex PCR; TCRdb has only the in-frame clones, and not every one. The table lists around 270,000 clones, around 87% of them singletons. The material sequenced was peripheral blood. The source is a woman in her forties or fifties with acute or convalescent COVID-19.

This chain uses TRBV9 with TRBJ1-1, with 7 bases matching TRBD1. Losses at the gene ends were 2 bases for V and 6 bases for J; bases not matched to a gene: 10. The CDR3 consists of 15 residues. CDR1 and CDR2 from the germline V gene are SGDLS and YYNGEE. CDR3 loop: CASSVYGGGLPEAFF. The CDR3 DNA reads as TGTGCCAGCAGCGTTTATGGAGGGGGCCTCCCTGAAGCTTTCTTT.

The V and J genes are TRBV5-1 and TRBJ2-6; TRBD1 is a possible D gene (6 bases). Per the germline V gene, CDR1 is SGHRS and CDR2 is YFSETQ. The CDR3 consists of 15 residues. Trimming pared 7 bases from V and 0 bases from J, leaving 11 bases between. The CDR3 region is CASSEGDSGANVLTF. Here the CDR3 DNA reads TGCGCCAGCTCAGAGGGGGACTCTGGGGCCAACGTCCTGACTTTC.

This rearrangement joins TRBV27 to TRBJ2-7; the D gene is possibly TRBD1 (6 bases). Trimming took off 6 bases at V and 2 bases at J, with 20 bases between the two ends. The CDR3 is 16 residues long. Germline loops: CDR1 MNHEY, CDR2 SMNVEV (reference sequence). CDR3 amino acids: CASSQTPGTTPYEQYF. In DNA form, the CDR3 reads TGTGCCAGCAGCCAAACCCCCGGGACAACACCCTACGAGCAGTACTTC.

The rearrangement uses TRBV20-1 and TRBJ2-1, with D hard to call. There are 11 residues in the CDR3. Per the germline V gene, CDR1 is DFQATT and CDR2 is SNEGSKA (reference sequence). CDR3 nucleotide sequence: TGCAGGCCCGCGGCCCGCAATGAGCAGTTCTTC. Translated, it gives CRPAARNEQFF.

The chain's CDR3 is CASRGGRPNTGELFF. As DNA, the CDR3 is TGTGCCAGCAGGGGGGGACGGCCGAACACCGGGGAGCTGTTTTTT. The chain recombines TRBV7-2 with TRBJ2-2, with a tentative D call TRBD2 (6 bases). Trimming pared 6 bases from V and 0 bases from J, leaving 11 bases between. CDR3 length equals 15 residues. Germline CDR1 SGHTA, CDR2 FQGNSA. Drawing the rest from reference TRBV7-2 and TRBJ2-2, the complete variable domain is GAGVSQSPSNKVTEKGKDVELRCDPISGHTALYWYRQSLGQGLEFLIYFQGNSAPDKSGLPSDRFSAERTGGSVSTLTIQRTQQEDSAVYLCASRGGRPNTGELFFGEGSRLTVL.

In this sample, this clone turned up once. The chain carries TRBV28 and TRBJ1-2; 7 positions match TRBD1. J was trimmed by 8 bases and V by 3 bases; bases with no gene match: 6. The V gene's germline CDR1 is MDHEN and CDR2 SYDVKM. The CDR3 totals 13 residues. CDR3 nucleotides: TGTGCCAGCAGTTTTGACAGGGTCGACGGCTACACCTTC. Its translation is CASSFDRVDGYTF.

The chain has TRBV5-8 and TRBJ1-1; no definite D call. The CDR3 is 14 amino acids. The V and J ends lost 1 base and 0 bases respectively, with 7 bases between them. Per germline, CDR1 SGHTS and CDR2 YDEGEE. The CDR3 DNA reads TGTGCCAGCAGCTTGTGGACTCTGAACACTGAAGCTTTCTTT. Translation gives CASSLWTLNTEAFF.